This T cell receptor beta chain was identified during a study of cytomegalovirus exposure and HLA in healthy donors. Study in general: Earlier results showed 90 million to 120 million unique TCR beta sequences derived from roughly 180 million T cells.

This PCR relied on a set of 60 Vbeta primers and 13 Jbeta primers. Profiling relied on immunoSEQ multiplex PCR, and the TCRdb table lists in-frame clones only, not all of them. In the table there are roughly 120,000 clones, 80% of which are singletons. Concerning this clone itself: Its antigen is not known.

Notes on the study in general: Most TCRs appeared rarely, but some public TCRs recurred in many donors. A later analysis reportedly identified an Asian-associated ancestry cluster as carrying fewer N-insertions than the 666-donor mean.

This clonotype originated in a male donor in good health and CMV-seronegative. Material for sequencing was PBMCs.

The CDR3 bases are TGTGCCAGCAGCCCCTCTGCGGAGGGAACCCATGAAGCTTTCTTT. This codes for CASSPSAEGTHEAFF. The chain employs TRBV5-7 and TRBJ1-1; D uncertain. TRBV5-7 is known as an ORF, though its function is uncertain. The CDR3 consists of 15 residues. V was clipped by 4 bases and J by 7 bases, with 20 bases between them.